These T cell receptor beta chains were read from a single sample in a study of Tregs in tolerant kidney transplant recipients. The assay was immunoSEQ multiplex PCR, and TCRdb's table has in-frame clones only and misses some. This table holds around 63,000 clones, approximately 83% found once. The sample was Tregs from blood, taken before the transplant. The receptor set was obtained from a human donor who received a combined kidney and bone marrow transplant. Both conserved end residues are part of each CDR3. D genes are given only for firm matches. Rows may omit the clone size; those that give it use once, few, many or a size class.

j_gene | v_gene | d_gene | abundance | CDR3aa | CDR3nt
TRBJ1-2 | TRBV15 | TRBD1 | . | CATSISPGDRGRYGYTF | TGTGCCACCAGCATTAGCCCCGGGGACAGGGGACGCTATGGCTACACCTTC
TRBJ2-2 | TRBV7-2 | TRBD2 | . | CASRSSRAGVRTGELFF | TGTGCCAGCAGATCTTCTCGGGCGGGAGTTAGGACCGGGGAGCTGTTTTTT
TRBJ1-1 | TRBV19 | . | few | CASSMAQWTEAFF | TGTGCCAGTAGTATGGCCCAGTGGACTGAAGCTTTCTTT
TRBJ2-3 | TRBV14 | . | . | CASSRTRLSTDTQYF | TGTGCCAGCAGCAGGACTCGATTGAGCACAGATACGCAGTATTTT
TRBJ1-1 | TRBV19 | TRBD1 | . | CASSSIRGLGTEAFF | TGTGCCAGTAGTTCGATCAGGGGGCTCGGGACTGAAGCTTTCTTT
TRBJ2-1 | TRBV29-1 | . | few | CSAAGANNEQFF | TGCAGCGCTGCAGGGGCCAACAATGAGCAGTTCTTC
TRBJ1-6 | TRBV7-2 | . | . | CASSVPSPGLLLPLHF | TGTGCCAGCAGCGTCCCGAGTCCGGGCCTTCTCTTACCCCTCCACTTT
TRBJ1-6 | TRBV7-2 | . | . | CASSFPGGNSPLHF | TGTGCCAGCAGCTTTCCCGGGGGAAATTCACCCCTCCACTTT
TRBJ2-5 | TRBV11-2 | . | . | CASSLGSRETQYF | TGTGCCAGCAGCTTAGGCTCCAGAGAGACCCAGTACTTC
TRBJ2-5 | TRBV27 | TRBD1 | . | CASSLWTGGLETQYF | TGTGCCAGCAGTTTATGGACAGGGGGCTTGGAGACCCAGTACTTC
TRBJ2-7 | TRBV6-5 | TRBD2 | . | CASSPGTSGYEQYF | TGTGCCAGCAGCCCCGGGACTAGCGGCTACGAGCAGTACTTC
TRBJ1-2 | TRBV5-3 | TRBD1 | . | CARSFEGQGGSNYGYTF | TGTGCCAGAAGCTTCGAGGGACAGGGAGGCTCTAACTATGGCTACACCTTC
TRBJ2-1 | TRBV10-3 | . | . | CAIQGYNEQFF | TGTGCCATCCAGGGTTACAATGAGCAGTTCTTC
TRBJ2-1 | TRBV28 | TRBD2 | . | CASGPTTSGLTSYNEQFF | TGTGCCAGCGGCCCTACCACTAGCGGGCTTACCTCCTACAATGAGCAGTTCTTC
TRBJ1-1 | TRBV18 | TRBD1 | . | CASSPKTGGETEAFF | TGTGCCAGCTCACCGAAGACAGGGGGGGAGACTGAAGCTTTCTTT
TRBJ1-6 | TRBV6-5 | . | . | CASSYSPVGGSLHF | TGTGCCAGCAGTTACTCCCCGGTTGGTGGATCGCTCCACTTT